A selection of T cell receptor beta chains follows, all from one sample in a study of T cell responses to AZD1222 COVID-19 vaccine. This table comes from immunoSEQ multiplex PCR, and its TCRdb copy is limited to in-frame clones, with some not included. In the table there are tens of thousands of clones, around nine tenths of which are singletons. The material sequenced was peripheral blood, taken 28 days after the second AZD1222 dose. The receptors shown here come from an adult who received the AZD1222 COVID-19 vaccine. CDR3s include the opening cysteine and the closing phenylalanine or tryptophan. Fields, in order: clone size, V gene, D gene, J gene, CDR3 protein, CDR3 DNA. A D gene is named only where the DNA matches it firmly. Clone size is given for some rows only: seen once, a few or many times, or a class if the clone is expanded.

clone_size: .
v_call: TRBV10-1
d_call: .
j_call: TRBJ2-5
cdr3_aa: CASSDSEVADETQYF
cdr3_nt: TGCGCCAGCAGTGACAGTGAAGTAGCAGACGAGACCCAGTACTTC

clone_size: .
v_call: TRBV4-1
d_call: TRBD2
j_call: TRBJ2-5
cdr3_aa: CASSQDPSGGQETQYF
cdr3_nt: TGCGCCAGCAGCCAAGATCCTAGCGGGGGGCAAGAGACCCAGTACTTC

clone_size: .
v_call: TRBV6-5
d_call: TRBD1
j_call: TRBJ2-7
cdr3_aa: CASSYGDRSYEQYF
cdr3_nt: TGTGCCAGCAGTTACGGGGACAGGTCCTACGAGCAGTACTTC

clone_size: .
v_call: TRBV21-1
d_call: .
j_call: TRBJ1-1
cdr3_aa: CASSKDYLGRGPPWNTEAFF
cdr3_nt: TGTGCCAGCAGCAAAGACTATCTCGGCAGGGGGCCTCCATGGAACACTGAAGCTTTCTTT

clone_size: .
v_call: TRBV4-2
d_call: .
j_call: TRBJ2-7
cdr3_aa: CASSQGVLVSEQYF
cdr3_nt: TGTGCCAGCAGCCAAGGAGTACTAGTAAGCGAGCAGTACTTC

clone_size: .
v_call: TRBV19
d_call: TRBD1
j_call: TRBJ1-2
cdr3_aa: CASSDTGGHYGYTF
cdr3_nt: TGTGCCAGTAGCGACACAGGGGGCCACTATGGCTACACCTTC

clone_size: .
v_call: TRBV28
d_call: .
j_call: TRBJ2-7
cdr3_aa: CASTPRQGLQQYF
cdr3_nt: TGTGCCAGCACCCCCCGGCAGGGGCTCCAGCAGTACTTC

clone_size: .
v_call: TRBV15
d_call: .
j_call: TRBJ2-3
cdr3_aa: CATSSQGGFTDTQYF
cdr3_nt: TGTGCCACCAGCAGCCAGGGGGGTTTCACAGATACGCAGTATTTT

clone_size: once
v_call: TRBV24-1
d_call: TRBD1
j_call: TRBJ2-7
cdr3_aa: CATSDLSRDRVYEQYF
cdr3_nt: TGTGCCACCAGTGATTTGAGCCGGGACAGGGTTTACGAGCAGTACTTC

clone_size: .
v_call: TRBV4-3
d_call: TRBD1
j_call: TRBJ2-1
cdr3_aa: CASSQGPGQGYNEQFF
cdr3_nt: TGCGCCAGCAGCCAAGGACCGGGACAGGGCTACAATGAGCAGTTCTTC

clone_size: .
v_call: TRBV7-2
d_call: .
j_call: TRBJ1-5
cdr3_aa: CASSYGGGQPQHF
cdr3_nt: TGTGCCAGCAGCTACGGCGGGGGTCAGCCCCAGCATTTT

clone_size: .
v_call: TRBV19
d_call: TRBD1
j_call: TRBJ2-7
cdr3_aa: CASSSGQGHYEQYF
cdr3_nt: TGTGCCAGTAGTTCCGGACAGGGGCACTACGAGCAGTACTTC

clone_size: .
v_call: TRBV4-1
d_call: .
j_call: TRBJ1-6
cdr3_aa: CASSQDRYNSPLHF
cdr3_nt: TGCGCCAGCAGCCAAGACAGGTATAATTCACCCCTCCACTTT

clone_size: .
v_call: TRBV6-5
d_call: .
j_call: TRBJ2-7
cdr3_aa: CASSYGGGAYEQYF
cdr3_nt: TGTGCCAGCAGTTACGGCGGAGGGGCCTACGAGCAGTACTTC

clone_size: once
v_call: TRBV14
d_call: TRBD1
j_call: TRBJ2-2
cdr3_aa: CASSQVWDRGPGELFF
cdr3_nt: TGTGCCAGCAGCCAAGTCTGGGACAGGGGGCCCGGGGAGCTGTTTTTT

clone_size: .
v_call: TRBV27
d_call: .
j_call: TRBJ1-5
cdr3_aa: CASSIAHRALGDQPQHF
cdr3_nt: TGTGCCAGCAGTATTGCCCACAGGGCTTTAGGGGATCAGCCCCAGCATTTT

clone_size: .
v_call: TRBV24-1
d_call: .
j_call: TRBJ2-5
cdr3_aa: CATSAVGQETQYF
cdr3_nt: TGTGCCACCAGTGCTGTCGGGCAAGAGACCCAGTACTTC

clone_size: .
v_call: TRBV25-1
d_call: .
j_call: TRBJ2-7
cdr3_aa: CASSELNPTVGYEQYF
cdr3_nt: TGTGCCAGCAGTGAACTCAACCCGACAGTGGGGTATGAGCAGTACTTC

clone_size: .
v_call: TRBV7-2
d_call: .
j_call: TRBJ1-6
cdr3_aa: CASSTDNYSNSPLHF
cdr3_nt: TGTGCCAGCAGCACGGACAATTACTCTAATTCACCCCTCCACTTT

clone_size: .
v_call: TRBV10-3
d_call: TRBD2
j_call: TRBJ2-7
cdr3_aa: CAISGLAGSGEQYF
cdr3_nt: TGTGCCATCAGTGGTCTAGCGGGGTCAGGCGAGCAGTACTTC

clone_size: .
v_call: TRBV6-5
d_call: .
j_call: TRBJ2-2
cdr3_aa: CASSYSNTGELFF
cdr3_nt: TGTGCCAGCAGTTATTCGAACACCGGGGAGCTGTTTTTT

clone_size: .
v_call: TRBV11-1
d_call: .
j_call: TRBJ2-1
cdr3_aa: CASSLGQGSYNEQFF
cdr3_nt: TGTGCCAGCAGCTTAGGTCAGGGATCCTACAATGAGCAGTTCTTC

clone_size: .
v_call: TRBV2
d_call: TRBD1
j_call: TRBJ1-2
cdr3_aa: CASSAGQGGDYGYTF
cdr3_nt: TGTGCCAGCAGTGCCGGACAGGGCGGTGACTATGGCTACACCTTC

clone_size: .
v_call: TRBV5-6
d_call: .
j_call: TRBJ1-4
cdr3_aa: CASSLRTPATNEKLFF
cdr3_nt: TGTGCCAGCAGCTTGAGGACACCAGCAACTAATGAAAAACTGTTTTTT

clone_size: .
v_call: TRBV5-1
d_call: .
j_call: TRBJ2-7
cdr3_aa: CASSSELGGSYEQYF
cdr3_nt: TGCGCCAGCAGCTCTGAGCTCGGGGGTTCCTACGAGCAGTACTTC

clone_size: .
v_call: TRBV11-1
d_call: .
j_call: TRBJ2-5
cdr3_aa: CASSLGLETQYF
cdr3_nt: TGTGCCAGCAGCTTAGGACTGGAGACCCAGTACTTC

clone_size: .
v_call: TRBV5-4
d_call: TRBD1
j_call: TRBJ2-7
cdr3_aa: CASSHLTGGFHEQYF
cdr3_nt: TGTGCCAGCAGCCATCTGACAGGGGGATTTCACGAGCAGTACTTC

clone_size: .
v_call: TRBV6-5
d_call: .
j_call: TRBJ2-6
cdr3_aa: CASTTGSGANVLTF
cdr3_nt: TGTGCCAGCACCACAGGGTCTGGGGCCAACGTCCTGACTTTC

clone_size: .
v_call: TRBV12-5
d_call: TRBD1
j_call: TRBJ2-2
cdr3_aa: CASGASRDRRTGELFF
cdr3_nt: TGTGCTAGTGGTGCATCCCGGGACAGACGGACCGGGGAGCTGTTTTTT

clone_size: .
v_call: TRBV28
d_call: .
j_call: TRBJ2-5
cdr3_aa: CASSLSWSWYF
cdr3_nt: TGTGCCAGCAGTTTATCATGGTCGTGGTACTTC

clone_size: .
v_call: TRBV19
d_call: .
j_call: TRBJ1-2
cdr3_aa: CASSGGVNYGYTF
cdr3_nt: TGTGCCAGTAGTGGCGGAGTTAACTATGGCTACACCTTC

clone_size: .
v_call: TRBV29-1
d_call: TRBD2
j_call: TRBJ2-3
cdr3_aa: CSVRAGGPTDTQYF
cdr3_nt: TGCAGCGTCCGAGCGGGGGGGCCTACAGATACGCAGTATTTT

clone_size: .
v_call: TRBV6-5
d_call: .
j_call: TRBJ2-5
cdr3_aa: CASSHVGHRSGTQYF
cdr3_nt: TGTGCCAGCAGTCACGTGGGACACCGATCCGGGACCCAGTACTTC

clone_size: .
v_call: TRBV5-1
d_call: TRBD1
j_call: TRBJ2-3
cdr3_aa: CASRSLGTGAADTQYF
cdr3_nt: TGCGCCAGCCGCTCTCTGGGGACAGGGGCCGCAGATACGCAGTATTTT

clone_size: .
v_call: TRBV11-3
d_call: .
j_call: TRBJ2-1
cdr3_aa: CASSLGRRAEQFF
cdr3_nt: TGTGCCAGCAGCTTAGGCCGTAGGGCTGAGCAGTTCTTC

clone_size: .
v_call: TRBV7-3
d_call: TRBD2
j_call: TRBJ2-1
cdr3_aa: CASSLDRGGFNEQFF
cdr3_nt: TGTGCCAGCAGCTTAGACCGGGGGGGCTTTAATGAGCAGTTCTTC

clone_size: .
v_call: TRBV9
d_call: .
j_call: TRBJ2-6
cdr3_aa: CASSVGGSGANVLTF
cdr3_nt: TGTGCCAGCAGCGTAGGTGGCTCTGGGGCCAACGTCCTGACTTTC